These 23 T cell receptor beta chains came from one sample sequenced in a study of glioma-infiltrating T cells after dendritic cell vaccination (dated by TCRdb to about 2016). The time point label, as the study defines it: after dendritic cell vaccination, including at tumor progression/relapse. The library was obtained by the immunoSEQ multiplex PCR assay. This immuneACCESS table, as held by TCRdb, lists in-frame sequences with V and J called but not all clones. Of the missing ones, under half trace to an unresolved V gene in checked studies; the others have no known cause. The sample includes tens of thousands of clones, with 70% to 90% observed a single time. The ten largest make up 5% to 6.5% of the sample. The sample in question was blood, obtained after dendritic cell vaccination. These receptor sequences come from a human donor with glioblastoma.

For the CDR3, the DNA is TGCGCCAGCAGTCAATCGGGGCGGCGGGAGCCTGAGTACGAGCAGTACTTC. Translating gives CASSQSGRREPEYEQYF. The chain joins TRBV23-1 to TRBJ2-7, with 7 bases that match TRBD2. TRBV23-1 is known as an ORF, though its function is uncertain. The CDR3 is made up of 17 amino acids. V dropped 0 bases and J dropped 4; count of bases not matched to a gene: 12.

The chain is built from TRBV19 and TRBJ2-7; TRBD2 agrees at 11 bases. CDR1 and CDR2 from the germline V gene are LNHDA and SQIVND (reference sequence). CDR3 length: 16 residues. V was clipped by 3 bases and J by 2 bases; unmatched bases: 6. The CDR3 DNA reads as TGTGCCAGTAGTATCGCCACTAGCGGGAGTACCTACGAGCAGTACTTC. This sequence encodes CASSIATSGSTYEQYF.

The chain uses TRBV29-1 and TRBJ2-3, with D unclear. The germline gives CDR1 SQVTM, CDR2 ANQGSEA. The V gene lost 3 bases and the J gene lost 1 base, with 8 bases spanning the gap. This CDR3 region has 13 residues. CDR3 protein: CSVDLAGTDTQYF. The CDR3 DNA is TGCAGCGTTGATTTAGCCGGCACAGATACGCAGTATTTT.

V gene TRBV9 combines with J gene TRBJ2-1, with 8 bases fitting TRBD2. Germline V gives CDR1 SGDLS, CDR2 YYNGEE. This CDR3 spans 17 amino acids. The ends lost 0 bases at V and 0 bases at J; junction bases unmatched: 5. In DNA form, the CDR3 reads TGTGCCAGCAGCGTAGGCCTAAGCGGGAGCTCCTACAATGAGCAGTTCTTC. This translates into CASSVGLSGSSYNEQFF.

The CDR3 region has the DNA TGTGCCAGCAGTGACTCCGGGACAGGGATCACCGGGGAGCTGTTTTTT. Translation: CASSDSGTGITGELFF. The chain combines TRBV25-1 with TRBJ2-2; TRBD1 matches 9 bases. Trimming cost V 3 bases and J 4 bases; bases outside gene matches: 6. This CDR3 is built from 16 residues. Germline V gene data show CDR1 as MGHDK and CDR2 as SYGVNS.

V is TRBV15 and J is TRBJ1-4; tentatively, D is TRBD1 (6 bases). Germline V gene sequence: CDR1 LNHNV, CDR2 YYDKDF (reference sequence). This CDR3 region has 15 residues. V was cut by 1 base and J by 6 bases, with 12 bases left in between. The CDR3 here is CATSRATGSYEKLFF. As DNA, the CDR3 is TGTGCCACCAGCAGAGCGACAGGCTCTTATGAAAAACTGTTTTTT. The whole variable domain, filled in from reference TRBV15 and TRBJ1-4, reads DAMVIQNPRYQVTQFGKPVTLSCSQTLNHNVMYWYQQKSSQAPKLLFHYYDKDFNNEADTPDNFQSRRPNTSFCFLDIRSPGLGDTAMYLCATSRATGSYEKLFFGSGTQLSVL.

The chain employs TRBV18 and TRBJ1-2, with TRBD1 as a possible D gene (5 bases). Germline V gene data show CDR1 as KGHSH and CDR2 as LQKENI. V was cut by 7 bases and J by 7 bases, with 13 bases left in between. The CDR3 runs 12 residues. The DNA of the CDR3 is TGTGCCAGCTTTACAGGTCGCCGTGGCTACACCTTC. Encoded protein: CASFTGRRGYTF.

This clone was observed a single time. The chain employs TRBV7-9 and TRBJ1-1, with 7 bases that match TRBD1. The CDR3 runs to 13 residues. Germline V gives CDR1 SEHNR, CDR2 FQNEAQ (reference sequence). With V trimmed by 6 bases and J by 3 bases, 4 bases remained unmatched. In DNA, the CDR3 is TGTGCCAGCAGATTTACAGGGGACACTGAAGCTTTCTTT. Its translation: CASRFTGDTEAFF.

This chain joins TRBV7-3 and TRBJ2-7; D may be TRBD2 (5 bases). With 2 bases removed from V and 5 bases from J, the gap between germline ends came to 13 bases. The CDR3 is made up of 14 amino acids. Germline V gene sequence: CDR1 SGHTA, CDR2 FQGTGA. In DNA, the CDR3 is TGTGCCAGCAGCTTAGGACTGCATAATGACGAGCAGTACTTC. Translation gives CASSLGLHNDEQYF.

This sequence joins TRBV5-1 and TRBJ1-1, with D tentatively TRBD1 (6 bases). The CDR3 length is 14 residues. V was trimmed by 2 bases and J by 4 bases, leaving 12 bases between them. From germline, CDR1 is SGHRS and CDR2 YFSETQ. Here the CDR3 DNA reads TGCGCCAGCAGCTTAACAGGGAGAAGCACTGAAGCTTTCTTT. As protein: CASSLTGRSTEAFF.

The V and J genes are TRBV28 and TRBJ2-6; 9 bases agree with TRBD2. Trimming at V came to 4 bases and at J to 0 bases, leaving 13 bases not matched to a gene. The CDR3 loop spans 20 amino acids. Germline CDR1 is MDHEN and CDR2 is SYDVKM. CDR3 in amino acids: CASSSNFGLAGTSGANVLTF. The CDR3 DNA follows: TGTGCCAGCAGTTCGAACTTTGGGCTAGCGGGGACCTCTGGGGCCAACGTCCTGACTTTC.

The V and J genes are TRBV28 and TRBJ1-1; 8 bases agree with TRBD1. CDR3 size: 12 residues. The ends lost 3 bases at V and 11 bases at J; junction bases unmatched: 5. From germline, CDR1 is MDHEN and CDR2 SYDVKM. CDR3 loop: CASSLIQGEAFF. CDR3 coding DNA: TGTGCCAGCAGTTTGATACAGGGGGAGGCTTTCTTT.

The chain couples TRBV28 to TRBJ1-1; TRBD1 agrees at 12 bases. V was clipped by 5 bases and J by 4 bases; unmatched bases: 8. The CDR3 has 16 amino acids. In germline, CDR1 is MDHEN, CDR2 SYDVKM. The CDR3 DNA reads TGTGCCAGCAGTATGGGACAGGGGGCCGGTGGCACTGAAGCTTTCTTT. Its translation: CASSMGQGAGGTEAFF.

This chain links TRBV18 with TRBJ2-2; 8 positions match TRBD1. The CDR3 runs to 16 residues. Trimming removed 3 bases from V and 4 bases from J; junction bases left unmatched: 7. Germline CDR1 and CDR2: KGHSH and LQKENI. CDR3 DNA: TGTGCCAGCTCACCCGACCCAGGGGGCCGCACCGGGGAGCTGTTTTTT. Translation gives CASSPDPGGRTGELFF. The full variable domain, in which reference TRBV18 and TRBJ2-2 provide the parts outside the CDR3, is NAGVMQNPRHLVRRRGQEARLRCSPMKGHSHVYWYRQLPEEGLKFMVYLQKENIIDESGMPKERFSAEFPKEGPSILRIQQVVRGDSAAYFCASSPDPGGRTGELFFGEGSRLTVL.

The rearrangement uses TRBV5-1 and TRBJ2-1; a possible D gene is TRBD1 (5 bases). Deletions cut 7 bases from V and 7 bases from J, with 15 bases between. Germline V CDR1 and CDR2: SGHRS, YFSETQ. There are 13 residues in the CDR3. The CDR3: CASQGDVLNEQFF. The CDR3 bases are TGCGCCAGCCAGGGCGACGTCTTGAATGAGCAGTTCTTC.

The chain couples TRBV6-1 to TRBJ1-3; D is possibly TRBD1 (5 bases). V dropped 2 bases and J dropped 6 bases, with 20 bases sitting between them. This CDR3 is 17 amino acids long. CDR1 and CDR2 (germline): MNHNS, SASEGT. The CDR3 bases are TGTGCCAGCAGTGAATTGGGAGGCGCTAGGGGTTTAAACACCATATATTTT. Translated: CASSELGGARGLNTIYF.

This sequence joins TRBV29-1 and TRBJ1-2; 7 nucleotides match TRBD1. The CDR3 consists of 13 residues. V gave up 3 bases and J gave up 2 bases; unmatched junction bases: 3. Germline lookup yields CDR1 SQVTM and CDR2 ANQGSEA. CDR3 coding DNA: TGCAGCGTTGAGCGGGACAGCAACTATGGCTACACCTTC. The encoded protein is CSVERDSNYGYTF.

The chain links TRBV5-1 to TRBJ1-2; 9 nucleotides line up with TRBD1. CDR1 and CDR2 (germline): SGHRS, YFSETQ. The CDR3 contains 14 residues. Germline trimming cut 3 bases from V and 6 bases from J; bases unmatched to any gene: 6. The CDR3 is CASSSSGTGNGYTF. The CDR3, as DNA: TGCGCCAGCAGCTCCTCCGGGACAGGGAATGGCTACACCTTC.

The V and J genes are TRBV19 and TRBJ2-3; D could derive from TRBD1 or TRBD2 (6 bases each). V shed 5 bases and J shed 1 base, with 13 bases lying between them. The CDR3 loop spans 15 amino acids. The germline V gene encodes CDR1 LNHDA and CDR2 SQIVND (reference sequence). The CDR3 spells CASSLGGPGTDTQYF. For the CDR3, the DNA is TGTGCCAGTAGTTTAGGGGGGCCCGGCACAGATACGCAGTATTTT. Supplemented by reference TRBV19 and TRBJ2-3, the full variable domain reads DGGITQSPKYLFRKEGQNVTLSCEQNLNHDAMYWYRQDPGQGLRLIYYSQIVNDFQKGDIAEGYSVSREKKESFPLTVTSAQKNPTAFYLCASSLGGPGTDTQYFGPGTRLTVL.

The rearrangement joins TRBV27 to TRBJ2-7; possible D gene TRBD1, 5 bases. V lost 5 bases to trimming and J lost 0 bases, with 14 bases between them. The germline CDR1 and CDR2 sequences are MNHEY and SMNVEV (reference sequence). This CDR3 has 15 residues. CDR3 DNA sequence: TGTGCCAGCAGTGGTGCAGGGTCCTTCTCCTACGAGCAGTACTTC. This sequence encodes CASSGAGSFSYEQYF.

The chain recombines TRBV7-3 with TRBJ1-4, with D unresolved. The CDR3 is 13 residues long. Germline CDR1 SGHTA, CDR2 FQGTGA. Trimming left V 2 bases short and J 7 bases short, with 8 bases between. The CDR3 nucleotides are TGTGCCAGCAGCTTACGGCGGGGTGAAAAACTGTTTTTT. Its protein product is CASSLRRGEKLFF.

The chain carries TRBV28 and TRBJ2-2, with D possibly TRBD1 on 6 matching bases. The CDR3 loop spans 15 amino acids. In germline, CDR1 is MDHEN, CDR2 SYDVKM. The V gene lost 5 bases and the J gene lost 3 bases, with 13 bases spanning the gap. The CDR3 reads CASSPQDSYTGELFF. CDR3 nucleotide sequence: TGTGCCAGCAGTCCACAGGACAGCTACACCGGGGAGCTGTTTTTT.

The chain joins TRBV4-2 to TRBJ2-1; 8 bases line up with TRBD2. V shed 1 base and J 5 bases; nucleotides not matched to a gene: 7. Germline V lookup: CDR1 LGHNA, CDR2 YNFKEQ. CDR3 length equals 16 residues. CDR3 in amino acids: CASSQGHAGGNNEQFF. The CDR3 DNA reads TGTGCCAGCAGCCAAGGCCACGCGGGAGGAAACAATGAGCAGTTCTTC.